This TCR beta chain was recorded in a study of T cells after yellow fever vaccination. Regarding the study as a whole: Abundant clonotypes from the bulk population could have been carried over as contaminants into FACS-sorted repertoires.

Comment on this clonotype: What it binds is unknown.

This CDR3 is built from 18 residues. Germline V lookup: CDR1 LGHNA, CDR2 YSLEER. Trimming removed 0 bases at V and 5 bases at J, with 23 bases between. A single record per CDR3 protein comes from TCRdb applying MiXCR to the 5' RACE reads. The sample consists of approximately 580,000 distinct CDR3 sequences, around 16% of them appearing once. This receptor was identified in a man younger than 30 who received the YFV17D yellow fever vaccine. Sequences were derived from PBMCs, sampled about 5 days after the first yellow fever vaccination. The chain carries TRBV4-3 and TRBJ2-7, with D hard to call. CDR3 amino acids: CASSQDFGWAVPRDEQYF. The CDR3 nucleotides read TGCGCCAGCAGCCAAGATTTTGGTTGGGCAGTGCCTCGGGACGAGCAGTACTTC.